Listed here are 26 T cell receptor beta chains from one sample, sequenced in a study of cytomegalovirus exposure and HLA in healthy donors (dated by TCRdb to the late 2010s). Library method: the immunoSEQ multiplex PCR assay. For the multiplex PCR, a mixture combining 60 forward primers for TCR Vbeta segments and 13 reverse primers for TCR Jbeta segments was used. What TCRdb holds here is the immuneACCESS table cut down to in-frame rearrangements. Part of the clones is not present; checked against another copy, under half of the missing clones reflect an unresolved V gene, and the others are unexplained. This sample is represented by 160,000 or so clones; roughly 80% of them were singletons. Approximately 4.5% of the sample belongs to the ten largest clones. Input material: PBMCs. Receptors originate from a man younger than 45 in good health and CMV-seronegative.

The chain uses TRBV30 and TRBJ2-5; 7 bases line up with TRBD1. The CDR3 length is 13 residues. The germline CDR1 and CDR2 sequences are GTSNPN and SVGIG (reference sequence). With V trimmed by 4 bases and J by 3 bases, 5 bases remained unmatched. The chain's CDR3 is CAWKGQSEETQYF. As DNA, the CDR3 is TGTGCCTGGAAGGGACAGTCGGAAGAGACCCAGTACTTC. Looking up the rest from reference TRBV30 and TRBJ2-5 gives the full variable domain: SQTIHQWPATLVQPVGSPLSLECTVEGTSNPNLYWYRQAAGRGLQLLFYSVGIGQISSEVPQNLSASRPQDRQFILSSKKLLLSDSGFYLCAWKGQSEETQYFGPGTRLLVL.

The V and J genes are TRBV7-9 and TRBJ2-1; no definite D call. CDR1 and CDR2 (germline): SEHNR, FQNEAQ (reference sequence). The CDR3 has 16 residues. Trimming removed 5 bases at V and 4 bases at J, with 18 bases between. The CDR3 coding sequence is TGTGCCAGCAGCCCCCCCCTAGTTTCCGCGTACAATGAGCAGTTCTTC. Protein: CASSPPLVSAYNEQFF.

V is TRBV6-1 and J is TRBJ1-3; possible D gene TRBD1, 6 bases. CDR3 size: 13 residues. V was pared by 8 bases and J by 4 bases, with 12 bases between. The germline CDR1 and CDR2 sequences are MNHNS and SASEGT. CDR3 in DNA: TGTGCCAGCGGGGAAGACAGGGGAAACACCATATATTTT. It yields the protein CASGEDRGNTIYF.

The gene calls are TRBV7-6 and TRBJ1-2; maybe TRBD1 (6 bases). V was shortened by 5 bases and J by 1 base, with 17 bases between the two germline ends. CDR3 length: 16 residues. Germline V lookup: CDR1 SGHVS, CDR2 FNYEAQ. CDR3 protein: CASSNEGGVINYGYTF. CDR3 sequence (DNA): TGTGCCAGCAGCAATGAAGGGGGTGTGATTAACTATGGCTACACCTTC.

For this clone: The junction departs from germline at one end; a sequencing error may be responsible. V gene TRBV5-1 combines with J gene TRBJ1-1; TRBD1 is a possible D gene (5 bases). The germline gives CDR1 SGHRS, CDR2 YFSETQ. The CDR3 loop spans 14 amino acids. The CDR3: CASRLEGRVTEAFF. The CDR3 coding sequence is TGCGCCAGCAGGTTGGAGGGGCGCGTCACTGAAGCTTTCTTT.

The CDR3 nucleotides read TGTGCCAGCAGCTCCATAACTAGCGAATCTTACAATGAGCAGTTCTTC. It yields the protein CASSSITSESYNEQFF. The chain joins TRBV7-7 to TRBJ2-1; 7 bases align to TRBD2. Germline trimming cut 4 bases from V and 4 bases from J; bases unmatched to any gene: 10. Germline V gene lookup returns CDR1 SSHAT and CDR2 FNYEAQ (reference sequence). The CDR3 has 16 amino acids.

The V and J genes are TRBV18 and TRBJ2-1; D call uncertain. Trimming cost V 2 bases and J 4 bases, with 9 bases left between them. Germline V gene sequence: CDR1 KGHSH, CDR2 LQKENI. The CDR3 covers 14 residues. The CDR3 spells CASSPRSDYNEQFF. In nucleotides, the CDR3 is TGTGCCAGCTCACCAAGATCAGATTACAATGAGCAGTTCTTC.

The rearrangement uses TRBV18 and TRBJ2-7; TRBD1 matches 8 bases. This CDR3 is built from 14 residues. The trim removed 4 bases at V and 7 bases at J, leaving 9 bases unmatched. Germline CDR1 and CDR2: KGHSH and LQKENI. CDR3 in DNA: TGTGCCAGCTCACGACGACAGGGGCTGGAGGAGCAGTACTTC. It translates to CASSRRQGLEEQYF.

V and J are TRBV10-2 and TRBJ2-1; D gene uncertain. The CDR3 spans 14 residues. The germline V gene has CDR1 WSHSY and CDR2 SAAADI. Trimming pared 6 bases from V and 5 bases from J, leaving 14 bases between. CDR3 residues: CASSPRNLNNEQFF. As DNA, the CDR3 is TGCGCCAGCAGCCCCAGGAACCTTAACAATGAGCAGTTCTTC.

This sequence joins TRBV4-1 and TRBJ2-7; 7 positions match TRBD1. Unmatched junction bases numbered 3, after V lost 2 bases and J lost 2 bases. The CDR3 is 14 residues long. Germline V gene data show CDR1 as MGHRA and CDR2 as YSYEKL. The CDR3 reads CASSQPGQTYEQYF. The CDR3, as DNA: TGCGCCAGCAGCCAACCGGGACAGACCTACGAGCAGTACTTC.

This chain joins TRBV18 and TRBJ2-7; TRBD2 might be the D (6 bases). The V end was cut by 2 bases, the J end by 2 bases, with 19 bases between. The CDR3 length is 17 residues. The germline CDR1 and CDR2 sequences are KGHSH and LQKENI. The CDR3 loop reads CASSPKGGARPTYEQYF. As DNA, the CDR3 is TGTGCCAGCTCACCAAAGGGCGGGGCCCGCCCTACCTACGAGCAGTACTTC.

This clone was detected only a few times. The rearrangement links TRBV9 to TRBJ2-1; D is possibly TRBD2 (6 bases). The germline V gene encodes CDR1 SGDLS and CDR2 YYNGEE. The CDR3 has 15 residues. V lost 2 bases, J lost 10 bases, and 19 bases lay in between. Here the CDR3 DNA reads TGTGCCAGCAGCGTGAATCCCCGGGAGTCGTCGGAGCAGTTCTTC. Amino acids: CASSVNPRESSEQFF.

CDR3 in DNA: TGTGCCAGCAGCTTAGCTCTGGGGGGGGAGCAGTACTTC. Residues: CASSLALGGEQYF. This chain links TRBV7-7 with TRBJ2-7, with 7 bases lining up with TRBD2. The CDR3 is 13 amino acids. J was trimmed by 7 bases and V by 0 bases; bases with no gene match: 3. CDR1 is SSHAT and CDR2 is FNYEAQ in the germline V gene (reference sequence).

J is TRBJ1-2 and V is TRBV28; the match to TRBD1 covers 7 bases. Unmatched junction bases numbered 8, after V lost 7 bases and J lost 0 bases. CDR3 length: 15 amino acids. CDR1 and CDR2 (germline): MDHEN, SYDVKM. The CDR3 reads CASNAGTAANYGYTF. For the CDR3, the DNA is TGTGCCAGCAATGCCGGGACAGCCGCTAACTATGGCTACACCTTC.

The chain combines TRBV29-1 with TRBJ2-3; TRBD2 matches 9 bases. Germline trimming cut 0 bases from V and 0 bases from J; bases unmatched to any gene: 4. The CDR3 runs 16 residues. In germline, CDR1 is SQVTM, CDR2 ANQGSEA. Written as DNA, the CDR3 is TGCAGCGTTGAAGACCGACTAGCGGTTAGCACAGATACGCAGTATTTT. The encoded protein is CSVEDRLAVSTDTQYF.

J is TRBJ2-2 and V is TRBV10-1; the match to TRBD1 covers 10 bases. Germline V lookup: CDR1 WNHNN, CDR2 SYGVQD (reference sequence). V lost 8 bases, J lost 5 bases, and 8 bases stayed unmatched. The CDR3 has 15 residues. The CDR3 bases are TGCGCCAGCTCCGACAGGGGGCAAATGACCGGGGAGCTGTTTTTT. Translation gives CASSDRGQMTGELFF.

This clone appeared many times. V is TRBV28 and J is TRBJ1-2, with 8 positions matching TRBD1. The V and J ends lost 5 bases and 8 bases, in that order; junction bases with no gene match: 7. The germline V gene has CDR1 MDHEN and CDR2 SYDVKM. The CDR3 is 13 residues long. The CDR3 bases are TGTGCCAGCAGTATCCTCAGGGGGCAAGGCTACACCTTC. Its translation is CASSILRGQGYTF.

This clone was observed a handful of times. The genes are TRBV6-5 and TRBJ1-1, with TRBD1 as a possible D gene (5 bases). The CDR3 consists of 13 residues. Trimming cost V 6 bases and J 4 bases, with 12 bases left between them. The germline CDR1 and CDR2 sequences are MNHEY and SVGAGI. In DNA, the CDR3 is TGTGCCAGCAGCCAGACCCAGGGCACTGAAGCTTTCTTT. It codes for CASSQTQGTEAFF.

CDR3 DNA sequence: TGCGCCAGCAGCCCGGAGGGCTCTTCCTGGGATGAGCAGTTCTTC. As protein: CASSPEGSSWDEQFF. This chain links TRBV5-1 with TRBJ2-1; D is perhaps TRBD2 (6 bases). CDR1 SGHRS and CDR2 YFSETQ come from the germline V gene. CDR3 length equals 15 residues. V was pared by 4 bases and J by 8 bases, with 19 bases between.

This chain joins TRBV27 and TRBJ1-2; no clear D gene. CDR3 length: 13 residues. The germline V and J ends were trimmed by 4 bases and 0 bases, with 6 bases remaining between them. Per germline, CDR1 MNHEY and CDR2 SMNVEV (reference sequence). The CDR3 DNA follows: TGTGCCAGCAGTTCCGCGGCTAACTATGGCTACACCTTC. Translating it yields CASSSAANYGYTF.

V is TRBV9 and J is TRBJ2-1; 7 bases match TRBD2. The CDR3 runs to 14 residues. Unmatched junction bases numbered 9, after V lost 6 bases and J lost 6 bases. Looked up from germline, CDR1 is SGDLS and CDR2 is YYNGEE. In DNA form, the CDR3 reads TGTGCCAGCACCCCCGGGGGGTCCGCCAATGAGCAGTTCTTC. It translates to CASTPGGSANEQFF.

V and J are TRBV4-1 and TRBJ2-3, with D hard to call. This CDR3 has 14 amino acids. Germline CDR1 MGHRA, CDR2 YSYEKL. The V gene lost 2 bases and the J gene lost 0 bases, with 6 bases spanning the gap. The CDR3: CASSQPGSTDTQYF. The DNA for the CDR3 is TGCGCCAGCAGCCAACCCGGTAGCACAGATACGCAGTATTTT.

The table lists this clone with a count of one. The J gene is TRBJ2-7, the V gene TRBV20-1; a weak D match, TRBD1 (5 bases). Trimming removed 6 bases from V and 4 bases from J, with 10 bases in between. The CDR3 runs 11 residues. CDR1 and CDR2 (germline): DFQATT, SNEGSKA (reference sequence). CDR3 in DNA: TGCAGTGCCAGGTCAGGGTACGAGCAGTACTTC. Translated: CSARSGYEQYF.

The chain combines TRBV20-1 with TRBJ2-5, with D tentatively TRBD2 (6 bases). The CDR3 has 11 residues. V dropped 3 bases and J dropped 4 bases, with 6 bases sitting between them. Per the germline V gene, CDR1 is DFQATT and CDR2 is SNEGSKA (reference sequence). The CDR3 nucleotides read TGCAGTGCTAGCGGGAGAGAGACCCAGTACTTC. Protein sequence: CSASGRETQYF.

This chain connects TRBV5-1 to TRBJ1-4; TRBD1 might be the D (5 bases). The CDR3 contains 14 residues. CDR1 and CDR2 from the germline V gene are SGHRS and YFSETQ. Trimming stripped 4 bases from V and 8 bases from J, with 15 bases between. This chain's CDR3 is CASSTSGNTEKLFF. Written as DNA, the CDR3 is TGCGCCAGCAGCACCTCAGGGAATACGGAAAAACTGTTTTTT.

This clone was counted a few times. The chain has TRBV6-1 and TRBJ2-7; D is possibly TRBD1 (6 bases). The V end lost 7 bases, the J end lost 4 bases, and 14 bases lay between the germline ends. The CDR3 runs 13 residues. Germline values: CDR1 MNHNS, CDR2 SASEGT. The CDR3, as DNA: TGTGCCAGCACACCGACAGGCAGGTACGAGCAGTACTTC. Protein sequence: CASTPTGRYEQYF.